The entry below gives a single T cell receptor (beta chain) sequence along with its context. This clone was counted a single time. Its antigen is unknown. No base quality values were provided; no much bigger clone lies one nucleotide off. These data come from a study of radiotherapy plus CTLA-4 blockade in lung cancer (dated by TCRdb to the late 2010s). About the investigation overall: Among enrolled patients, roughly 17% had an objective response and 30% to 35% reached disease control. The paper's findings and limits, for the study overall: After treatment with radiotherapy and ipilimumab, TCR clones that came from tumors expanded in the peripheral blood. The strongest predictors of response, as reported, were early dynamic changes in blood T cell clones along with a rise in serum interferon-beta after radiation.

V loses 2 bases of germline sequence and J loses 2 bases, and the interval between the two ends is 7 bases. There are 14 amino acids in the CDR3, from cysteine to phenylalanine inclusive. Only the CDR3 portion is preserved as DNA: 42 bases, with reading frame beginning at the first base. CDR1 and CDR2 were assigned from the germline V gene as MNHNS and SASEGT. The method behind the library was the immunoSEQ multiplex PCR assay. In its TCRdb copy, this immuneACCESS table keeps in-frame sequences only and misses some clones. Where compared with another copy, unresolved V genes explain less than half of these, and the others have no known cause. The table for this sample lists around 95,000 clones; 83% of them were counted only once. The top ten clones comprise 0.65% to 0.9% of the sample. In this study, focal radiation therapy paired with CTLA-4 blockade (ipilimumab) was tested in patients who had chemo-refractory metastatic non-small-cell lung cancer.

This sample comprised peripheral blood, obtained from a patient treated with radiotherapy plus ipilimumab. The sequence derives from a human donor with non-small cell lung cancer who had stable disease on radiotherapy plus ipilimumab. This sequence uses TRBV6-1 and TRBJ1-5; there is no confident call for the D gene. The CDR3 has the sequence CASSEMGRNQPQHF. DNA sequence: TGTGCCAGCAGTGAAATGGGCCGCAATCAGCCCCAGCATTTT.